The source of this T cell receptor (beta chain) is a study of T-cell memory formation after mild COVID-19. For the study at large: Across donors, TCR clusters were largely donor specific.

Germline V gene data show CDR1 as MGHDK and CDR2 as SYGVNS. The CDR3 is 14 amino acids. The V gene lost 2 bases and the J gene lost 5 bases, with 9 bases spanning the gap. Of note for this clonotype: As yet, its antigen is unknown.

Study findings and constraints: Clones shrinking from day 15 to 85 showed even CD4/CD8 mixes; later expanders tilted CD4+. Among contracting clones, CD4+ were mainly CM/EM and CD8+ enriched in EMRA.

Researchers used 5'RACE with constant-segment primers to make TCR alpha and TCR beta cDNA libraries that carry sample barcodes and UMIs. TCRdb called the 5' RACE reads again in MiXCR, with one record for every CDR3 protein. The profile shows roughly 280,000 distinct CDR3 sequences, over 7% of them singletons. This TCR was recovered from a man younger than 35 who had mild COVID-19 (a few samples of this study predate the infection). Cell type and time point are not known. Sequencing used PBMCs or a T cell subset sorted from them (not recorded which). The chain couples TRBV25-1 to TRBJ1-4; D gene ambiguous. CDR3 DNA: TGTGCCAGCAGTGAACTCCTGGGAAATGAAAAACTGTTTTTT. Its protein product is CASSELLGNEKLFF.